Listed below are T cell receptor beta chains from one sample, sequenced in a study of T cells after yellow fever vaccination. MiXCR was run by TCRdb on the 5' RACE reads, yielding one entry per CDR3 protein. The data show approximately 300,000 distinct CDR3 sequences, over 10% seen once. The material sequenced was CD4+ T cells sorted from PBMCs, taken 45 days after the yellow fever booster vaccination. These receptors all stem from a man aged 25 to 40 who received the YFV17D yellow fever vaccine. Each CDR3 is given without its conserved first and last residue.

v_gene	j_gene	CDR3aa
TRBV11-2	TRBJ2-1	ASSLGASGSNEQF
TRBV20-1	TRBJ2-5	SARDLETQY
TRBV10-3	TRBJ2-3	AISESGTGPTDTQY
TRBV2	TRBJ2-1	ASSEFVSNEQF
TRBV20-1	TRBJ2-3	SARYSGRGTDTQY
TRBV27	TRBJ1-1	ASSLLGRTEAF
TRBV12-3/TRBV12-4	TRBJ2-1	ASSFTGEQF
TRBV6-2/TRBV6-3	TRBJ2-2	ASSYSLDSWTELF
TRBV6-1	TRBJ1-5	ASTPRAEPNQPQH
TRBV12-3/TRBV12-4	TRBJ1-2	ASTPSYYSDYGYT
TRBV29-1	TRBJ2-5	SVEYGAGQVETQY
TRBV3-1	TRBJ2-3	ASSQRETGDTQY
TRBV7-2	TRBJ2-6	ASSLAVGDRANRGSGANVLT
TRBV7-3	TRBJ2-3	ASSLAEGGTDTQY
TRBV10-3	TRBJ2-3	AISAGQGIDTQY
TRBV20-1	TRBJ2-3	SARPRISGVTDTQY
TRBV12-3/TRBV12-4	TRBJ2-1	ASSLFGTSGGNHEQF
TRBV15	TRBJ1-5	ATSDRGSQPQH
TRBV5-1	TRBJ2-1	ASTSRQSSYNEQF
TRBV5-1	TRBJ2-7	ASSWGREQY
TRBV21-1	TRBJ2-5	ASSKRRPRTGETQY
TRBV30	TRBJ2-3	AWNEWLLSSTDTQY
TRBV5-1	TRBJ2-4	ASSLTLGLAKNIQY
TRBV7-2	TRBJ2-7	ASSLARLEREGWEQY
TRBV20-1	TRBJ2-5	SARGGRASQETQY
TRBV7-2	TRBJ1-5	ASSSQFNQPQH
TRBV24-1	TRBJ2-5	ATSDRSGTQY
TRBV5-1	TRBJ2-7	ASSLTLAGEVDEQY
TRBV5-1	TRBJ1-2	ASSMDSYGYT
TRBV20-1	TRBJ2-3	SARDLWGPRQADTQY
TRBV24-1	TRBJ2-7	ATSKELTDYEQY
TRBV6-5	TRBJ2-7	ASSRQNEQY
TRBV7-2	TRBJ2-7	ASTGRQGNYEQY
TRBV6-6	TRBJ2-3	ATRDSTDTQY
TRBV4-3	TRBJ1-4	ASSQGDRDNEKLF
TRBV7-9	TRBJ2-3	ASSPLEGLQY
TRBV4-2	TRBJ2-1	ASSQDRSGRAAEQF
TRBV11-2	TRBJ2-1	ASSSETLSRYNEQF
TRBV7-2	TRBJ2-5	ASSFRDRKETQY
TRBV18	TRBJ2-3	ASSPQAGASTDTQY
TRBV10-3	TRBJ2-1	AISGQGAVGGNEQF
TRBV20-1	TRBJ1-1	SPYRGPSEAF
TRBV7-8	TRBJ2-3	ASSPGITDTQY
TRBV24-1	TRBJ2-5	ATSDSTQDQETQY
TRBV5-5	TRBJ2-2	ASSSRATGELF
TRBV4-3	TRBJ2-1	ASSQDFRGQGIDEQF
TRBV5-1	TRBJ2-1	ASSATGEQF
TRBV6-2/TRBV6-3	TRBJ2-7	ASSSESHEQY
TRBV7-3	TRBJ2-2	ASSQTGSGELF
TRBV9	TRBJ2-3	ASSVATRLAGVNTQY
TRBV7-2	TRBJ2-5	ASSLEGAGYQETQY